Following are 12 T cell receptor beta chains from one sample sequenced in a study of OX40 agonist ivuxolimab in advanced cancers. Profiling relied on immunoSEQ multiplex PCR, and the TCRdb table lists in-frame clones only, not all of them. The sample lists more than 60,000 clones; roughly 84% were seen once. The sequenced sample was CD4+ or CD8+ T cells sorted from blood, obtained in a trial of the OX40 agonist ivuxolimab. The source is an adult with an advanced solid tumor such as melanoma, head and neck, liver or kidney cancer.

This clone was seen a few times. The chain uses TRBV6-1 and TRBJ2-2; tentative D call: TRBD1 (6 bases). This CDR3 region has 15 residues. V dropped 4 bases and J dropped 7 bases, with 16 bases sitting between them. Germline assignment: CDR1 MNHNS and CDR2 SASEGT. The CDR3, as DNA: TGTGCCAGCAGTGGACCGCTGGGGGCTATCGGGGAGCTGTTTTTT. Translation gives CASSGPLGAIGELFF.

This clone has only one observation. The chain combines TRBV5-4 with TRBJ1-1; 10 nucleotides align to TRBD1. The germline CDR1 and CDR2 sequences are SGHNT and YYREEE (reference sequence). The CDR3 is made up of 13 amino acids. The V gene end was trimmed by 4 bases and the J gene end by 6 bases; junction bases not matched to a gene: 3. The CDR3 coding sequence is TGTGCCAGCAGCGCCGGACAGGGGGCTGAAGCTTTCTTT. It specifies CASSAGQGAEAFF.

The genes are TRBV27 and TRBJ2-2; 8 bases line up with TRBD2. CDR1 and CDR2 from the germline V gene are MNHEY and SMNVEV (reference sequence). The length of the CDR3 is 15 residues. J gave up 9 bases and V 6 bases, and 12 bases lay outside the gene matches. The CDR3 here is CASSEAGGGRRELFF. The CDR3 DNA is TGTGCCAGCAGCGAGGCTGGCGGGGGGCGGCGGGAGCTGTTTTTT.

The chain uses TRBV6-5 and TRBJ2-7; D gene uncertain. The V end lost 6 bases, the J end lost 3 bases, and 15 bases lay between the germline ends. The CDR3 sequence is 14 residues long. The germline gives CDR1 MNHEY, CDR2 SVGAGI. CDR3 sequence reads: CASRNRAGFYEQYF. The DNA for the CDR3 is TGTGCCAGCAGAAACAGAGCCGGGTTCTACGAGCAGTACTTC.

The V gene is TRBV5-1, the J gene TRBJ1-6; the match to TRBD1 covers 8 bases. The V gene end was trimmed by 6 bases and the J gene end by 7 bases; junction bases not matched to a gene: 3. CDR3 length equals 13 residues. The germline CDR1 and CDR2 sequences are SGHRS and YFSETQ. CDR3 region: CASTDRENSPLHF. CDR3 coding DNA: TGCGCCAGCACGGACAGGGAAAATTCACCCCTCCACTTT.

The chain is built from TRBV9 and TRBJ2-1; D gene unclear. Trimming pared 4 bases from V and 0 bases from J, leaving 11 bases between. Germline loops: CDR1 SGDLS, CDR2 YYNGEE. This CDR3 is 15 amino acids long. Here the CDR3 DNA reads TGTGCCAGCAGCCCACAGCCTAGCTCCTACAATGAGCAGTTCTTC. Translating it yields CASSPQPSSYNEQFF. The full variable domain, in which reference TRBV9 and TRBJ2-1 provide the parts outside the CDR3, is DSGVTQTPKHLITATGQRVTLRCSPRSGDLSVYWYQQSLDQGLQFLIQYYNGEERAKGNILERFSAQQFPDLHSELNLSSLELGDSALYFCASSPQPSSYNEQFFGPGTRLTVL.

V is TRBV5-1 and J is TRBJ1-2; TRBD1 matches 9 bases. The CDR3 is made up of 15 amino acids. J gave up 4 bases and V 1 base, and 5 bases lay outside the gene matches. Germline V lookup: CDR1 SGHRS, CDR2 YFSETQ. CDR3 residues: CASSLTGGASYGYTF. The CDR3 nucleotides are TGCGCCAGCAGCTTGACAGGGGGCGCGAGCTATGGCTACACCTTC.

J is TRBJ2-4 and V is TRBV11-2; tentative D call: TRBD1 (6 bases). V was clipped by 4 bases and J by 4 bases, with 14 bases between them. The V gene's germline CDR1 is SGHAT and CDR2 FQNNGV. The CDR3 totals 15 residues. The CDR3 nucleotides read TGTGCCAGCAGCTCTCTTGGGGGCAGGAAAAACATTCAGTACTTC. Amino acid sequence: CASSSLGGRKNIQYF.

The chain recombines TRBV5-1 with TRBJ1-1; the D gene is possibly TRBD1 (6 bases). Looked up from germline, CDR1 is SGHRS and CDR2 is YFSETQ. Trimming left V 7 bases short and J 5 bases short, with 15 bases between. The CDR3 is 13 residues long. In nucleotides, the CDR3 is TGCGCCAGCCGCGAGGTCCAGGGGACTGAAGCTTTCTTT. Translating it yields CASREVQGTEAFF.

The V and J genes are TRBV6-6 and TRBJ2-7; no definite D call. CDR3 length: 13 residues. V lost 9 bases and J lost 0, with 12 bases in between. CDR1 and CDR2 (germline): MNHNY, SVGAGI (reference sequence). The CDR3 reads CARQRPSSYEQYF. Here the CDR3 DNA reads TGTGCCAGACAGCGACCGAGCTCCTACGAGCAGTACTTC.

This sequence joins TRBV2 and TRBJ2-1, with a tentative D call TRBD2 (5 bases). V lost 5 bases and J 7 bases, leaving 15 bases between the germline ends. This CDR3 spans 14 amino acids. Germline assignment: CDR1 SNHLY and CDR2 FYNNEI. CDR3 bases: TGTGCCAGCAGTCCTTCCGGGGTAGGGAATGAGCAGTTCTTC. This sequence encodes CASSPSGVGNEQFF.

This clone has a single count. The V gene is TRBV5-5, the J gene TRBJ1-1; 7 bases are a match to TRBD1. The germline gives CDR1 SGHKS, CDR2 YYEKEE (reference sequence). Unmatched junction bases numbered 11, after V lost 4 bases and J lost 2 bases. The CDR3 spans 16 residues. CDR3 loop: CASSGGTGTVNTEAFF. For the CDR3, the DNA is TGTGCCAGCAGCGGAGGAACCGGGACAGTAAACACTGAAGCTTTCTTT.